Below, 19 T cell receptor beta chains from the same sample are listed, as sequenced in a study of STAT5B mutations in CD4+ large granular lymphocyte leukemia (dated by TCRdb to between 2020 and 2023). Library construction relied on the immunoSEQ multiplex PCR assay. Sourced from immuneACCESS, this table was stored by TCRdb with only in-frame sequences that have V and J called. A share of the clones is absent; for the studies checked, an unresolved V gene accounts for under half, and the remainder has no known explanation. For this sample the table gives some 23,000 clones, of which just under 75% were detected only once. The top ten clonotypes cover about a tenth of the sample. Sequencing used CD4+ T cells from blood buffy coats. These receptors were obtained from a human donor in good health.

The chain combines TRBV7-8 with TRBJ2-7; D ambiguous. The CDR3 is 11 amino acids. V was shortened by 5 bases and J by 2 bases, with 4 bases between the two germline ends. Germline assignment: CDR1 SGHVS and CDR2 FQNEAQ. The CDR3 DNA sequence: TGTGCCAGCAGCACCACCTACGAGCAGTACTTC. Protein sequence: CASSTTYEQYF.

The rearrangement links TRBV7-2 to TRBJ1-3; D might be TRBD1 (5 bases). The V gene's germline CDR1 is SGHTA and CDR2 FQGNSA. Trimming took off 2 bases at V and 1 base at J, with 12 bases between the two ends. This CDR3 spans 16 amino acids. This CDR3 reads CASSLNGGTSGNTIYF. The CDR3 DNA reads TGTGCCAGCAGCTTAAACGGGGGTACGTCTGGAAACACCATATATTTT.

This sequence joins TRBV15 and TRBJ2-7; 8 bases align to TRBD2. Unmatched junction bases numbered 13, after V lost 1 base and J lost 5 bases. The CDR3 contains 17 residues. CDR1 is LNHNV, CDR2 YYDKDF, per germline (reference sequence). CDR3 in DNA: TGTGCCACCAGCAGAGGCCTACTAGCGGAAGGGGCCGACGAGCAGTACTTC. It translates to CATSRGLLAEGADEQYF.

The chain employs TRBV27 and TRBJ1-2, with D tentatively TRBD1 (6 bases). The V gene's germline CDR1 is MNHEY and CDR2 SMNVEV (reference sequence). The CDR3 extends over 15 amino acids. Trimming cost V 2 bases and J 4 bases, with 14 bases left between them. CDR3 sequence (DNA): TGTGCCAGCAGTTTAAGTCTCAGGGGATCCTATGGCTACACCTTC. It yields the protein CASSLSLRGSYGYTF.

This clone showed up just once. This chain uses TRBV5-6 with TRBJ1-4, with 7 bases lining up with TRBD1. Looked up from germline, CDR1 is SGHDT and CDR2 is YYEEEE. This CDR3 has 16 amino acids. Germline trimming cut 2 bases from V and 6 bases from J; bases unmatched to any gene: 10. The CDR3 DNA reads as TGTGCCAGCAGCTTACGGAGTAAGGGGGCGCATGAAAAACTGTTTTTT. It specifies CASSLRSKGAHEKLFF. The complete variable domain, with remaining parts taken from reference TRBV5-6 and TRBJ1-4, reads DAGVTQSPTHLIKTRGQQVTLRCSPKSGHDTVSWYQQALGQGPQFIFQYYEEEERQRGNFPDRFSGHQFPNYSSELNVNALLLGDSALYLCASSLRSKGAHEKLFFGSGTQLSVL.

This clone was counted only a few times. J is TRBJ1-2 and V is TRBV7-2, with D possibly matching TRBD1 (5 bases). The CDR3 contains 14 residues. V was trimmed by 1 base and J by 7 bases, leaving 13 bases between them. The V gene's germline CDR1 is SGHTA and CDR2 FQGNSA. CDR3 amino acids: CASSLGQGGGGYTF. The CDR3 bases are TGTGCCAGCAGCTTAGGCCAGGGTGGTGGTGGCTACACCTTC.

The V and J genes are TRBV28 and TRBJ1-4; 7 nucleotides align to TRBD1. V dropped 10 bases and J dropped 8; count of bases not matched to a gene: 19. The CDR3 spans 16 residues. CDR1 is MDHEN, CDR2 SYDVKM, per germline. The CDR3 spells CAIKTGIFGRSEKLFF. CDR3 bases: TGTGCCATCAAGACAGGGATTTTTGGACGGTCAGAAAAACTGTTTTTT.

V usage is TRBV19 and J usage is TRBJ2-5; the D gene is possibly TRBD1 (5 bases). Looked up from germline, CDR1 is LNHDA and CDR2 is SQIVND (reference sequence). The CDR3 sequence is 13 residues long. Deletions cut 6 bases from V and 10 bases from J, with 18 bases between. CDR3 sequence reads: CASSPRAESDQYF. The CDR3 DNA is TGTGCCAGTAGCCCCAGGGCGGAATCGGACCAGTACTTC.

V is TRBV6-1 and J is TRBJ1-2; D may be TRBD1 (5 bases). Germline V CDR1 and CDR2: MNHNS, SASEGT. V lost 1 base to trimming and J lost 2 bases, with 11 bases between them. The CDR3 is 15 residues long. In DNA, the CDR3 is TGTGCCAGCAGTGAAGGGCCAGGGACCAACTATGGCTACACCTTC. Protein sequence: CASSEGPGTNYGYTF.

The rearrangement joins TRBV18 to TRBJ1-4, with D hard to call. V lost 4 bases and J 2 bases, leaving 14 bases between the germline ends. This CDR3 has 16 amino acids. CDR1 and CDR2 from the germline V gene are KGHSH and LQKENI. The CDR3 spells CASSLRSQTTNEKLFF. Here the CDR3 DNA reads TGTGCCAGCTCACTGCGTTCTCAGACCACTAATGAAAAACTGTTTTTT. Full variable domain (rest looked up from reference TRBV18 and TRBJ1-4): NAGVMQNPRHLVRRRGQEARLRCSPMKGHSHVYWYRQLPEEGLKFMVYLQKENIIDESGMPKERFSAEFPKEGPSILRIQQVVRGDSAAYFCASSLRSQTTNEKLFFGSGTQLSVL.

CDR3 loop: CASRDRGSETQYF. CDR3 nucleotide sequence: TGTGCCAGCAGAGACCGGGGGTCAGAGACCCAGTACTTC. The chain joins TRBV7-2 to TRBJ2-5, with D tentatively TRBD2 (6 bases). The CDR3 extends over 13 amino acids. In germline, CDR1 is SGHTA, CDR2 FQGNSA. V shed 6 bases and J shed 4 bases, with 12 bases lying between them.

The chain links TRBV15 to TRBJ1-2; the D is unclear. Per germline, CDR1 LNHNV and CDR2 YYDKDF (reference sequence). Trimming shortened V by 0 bases and J by 4 bases, and 9 bases separated the two germline ends. The CDR3 spans 14 residues. The CDR3 DNA sequence: TGTGCCACCAGCAGAGATCCGGCGGTCTATGGCTACACCTTC. It yields the protein CATSRDPAVYGYTF. Filled out from reference TRBV15 and TRBJ1-2, the complete variable domain reads DAMVIQNPRYQVTQFGKPVTLSCSQTLNHNVMYWYQQKSSQAPKLLFHYYDKDFNNEADTPDNFQSRRPNTSFCFLDIRSPGLGDTAMYLCATSRDPAVYGYTFGSGTRLTVV.

The chain carries TRBV5-1 and TRBJ2-7, with TRBD1 matching over 12 bases. Germline lookup yields CDR1 SGHRS and CDR2 YFSETQ. The CDR3 runs to 16 residues. The J segment lost 6 bases and the V segment lost 0 bases, leaving 7 bases of the junction unmatched. CDR3: CASSLARGQGASEQYF. CDR3 coding DNA: TGCGCCAGCAGCTTGGCCCGGGGACAGGGGGCCAGCGAGCAGTACTTC.

V gene TRBV11-1 combines with J gene TRBJ2-7, with D uncertain. CDR3 length equals 15 residues. Per the germline V gene, CDR1 is SGHAT and CDR2 is FQDESV (reference sequence). V dropped 1 base and J dropped 2 bases, with 12 bases sitting between them. The CDR3 is CASSLVAGKTYEQYF. DNA for the CDR3: TGTGCCAGCAGCTTAGTGGCAGGAAAAACCTACGAGCAGTACTTC. The whole variable domain, filled in from reference TRBV11-1 and TRBJ2-7, reads EAEVAQSPRYKITEKSQAVAFWCDPISGHATLYWYRQILGQGPELLVQFQDESVVDDSQLPKDRFSAERLKGVDSTLKIQPAELGDSAMYLCASSLVAGKTYEQYFGPGTRLTVT.

The chain combines TRBV27 with TRBJ1-5, with D hard to call. Germline CDR1 and CDR2: MNHEY and SMNVEV (reference sequence). V lost 3 bases and J lost 4, with 7 bases in between. The CDR3 consists of 13 residues. The CDR3 loop is CASSLGRNQPQHF. The CDR3 DNA reads TGTGCCAGCAGTTTGGGTCGGAATCAGCCCCAGCATTTT.

This clone was seen more than once but under ten times. The chain joins TRBV6-5 to TRBJ1-1; no clear D gene. This CDR3 spans 14 amino acids. The V and J ends lost 8 bases and 4 bases respectively, with 17 bases between them. Germline assignment: CDR1 MNHEY and CDR2 SVGAGI. The CDR3 is CASLPPLGGTEAFF. In DNA form, the CDR3 reads TGTGCCAGCTTACCCCCATTAGGCGGCACTGAAGCTTTCTTT.

The rearrangement joins TRBV28 to TRBJ2-3; maybe TRBD2 (7 bases). The CDR3 contains 16 residues. V gave up 2 bases and J gave up 1 base, with 13 bases separating them. CDR1 is MDHEN and CDR2 is SYDVKM in the germline V gene. The CDR3 DNA follows: TGTGCCAGCAGTTTACCCCCGGGGGGCGGCACAGATACGCAGTATTTT. Its protein product is CASSLPPGGGTDTQYF.

This sequence joins TRBV6-5 and TRBJ2-3; D unresolved. Germline CDR1 MNHEY, CDR2 SVGAGI. The CDR3 extends over 14 amino acids. V was pared by 8 bases and J by 2 bases, with 14 bases between. CDR3 sequence: CASSLRPDTDTQYF. The CDR3 DNA sequence: TGTGCCAGCTCCCTGCGGCCAGACACAGATACGCAGTATTTT.

The CDR3, as DNA: TGTGCCAGCCGCGACGGGAGGAAGTCCAACACCGGGGAGCTGTTTTTT. Translated: CASRDGRKSNTGELFF. The V and J genes are TRBV2 and TRBJ2-2; 7 positions match TRBD2. Germline V gene data show CDR1 as SNHLY and CDR2 as FYNNEI. V gave up 8 bases and J gave up 2 bases; unmatched junction bases: 11. This CDR3 is 16 amino acids long. The complete variable domain, with remaining parts taken from reference TRBV2 and TRBJ2-2, reads EPEVTQTPSHQVTQMGQEVILRCVPISNHLYFYWYRQILGQKVEFLVSFYNNEISEKSEIFDDQFSVERPDGSNFTLKIRSTKLEDSAMYFCASRDGRKSNTGELFFGEGSRLTVL.